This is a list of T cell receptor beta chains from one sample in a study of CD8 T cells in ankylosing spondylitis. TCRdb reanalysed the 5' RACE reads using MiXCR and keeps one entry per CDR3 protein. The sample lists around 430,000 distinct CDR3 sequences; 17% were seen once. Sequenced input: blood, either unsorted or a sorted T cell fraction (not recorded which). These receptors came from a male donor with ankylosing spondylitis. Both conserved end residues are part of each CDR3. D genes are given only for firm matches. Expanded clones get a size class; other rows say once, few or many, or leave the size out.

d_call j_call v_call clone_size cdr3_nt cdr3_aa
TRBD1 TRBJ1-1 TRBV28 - TGTGCCAGCAGTTCCCCCGGGACAGGGGTGGTTGAAGCTTTCTTT CASSSPGTGVVEAFF
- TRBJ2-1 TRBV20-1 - TGCAGTGCTAGGGGGATGGACTACAATGAGCAGTTCTTC CSARGMDYNEQFF
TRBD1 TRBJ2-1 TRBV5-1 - TGCGCCAGCAGGGCCGGGACAGGGGTGAAGAGTGAGCAGTTCTTC CASRAGTGVKSEQFF
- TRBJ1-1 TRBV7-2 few TGTGCCAGCAGCTATCAACAGACAGGGAACACTGAAGCTTTCTTT CASSYQQTGNTEAFF
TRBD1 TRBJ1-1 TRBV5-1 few TGCGCCAGCAGCGACAGGGCCGGGGGGGACACTGAAGCTTTCTTT CASSDRAGGDTEAFF
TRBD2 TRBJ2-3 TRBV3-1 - TGTGCCAGCAGCCCACGCCCCGGGACTAGGGCAGATACGCAGTATTTT CASSPRPGTRADTQYF
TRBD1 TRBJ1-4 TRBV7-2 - TGTGCCAGCAGCTTAGTGGTCAGGGGGCGTTACGGTGAAAAACTGTTTTTT CASSLVVRGRYGEKLFF
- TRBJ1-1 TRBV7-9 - TGTGCCAGCAGCTTGAGAGGCTTCGGGGCTGAAGCTTTCTTT CASSLRGFGAEAFF
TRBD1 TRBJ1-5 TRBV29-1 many TGCAGCGCGACAACAGGGGATAGCAATCAGCCCCAGCATTTT CSATTGDSNQPQHF
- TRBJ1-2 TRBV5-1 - TGCGCCAGCAGCTTGGGATGGACAGTACCCAACTATGGCTACACCTTC CASSLGWTVPNYGYTF
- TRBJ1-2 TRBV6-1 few TGTGCCAGCAGGAGAAAAATGGAGGCTTACTATGGCTACACCTTC CASRRKMEAYYGYTF
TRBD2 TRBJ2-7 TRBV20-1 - TGCAGTGCTAGATCCGGGACTAGCGATGGTGAGCAGTACTTC CSARSGTSDGEQYF
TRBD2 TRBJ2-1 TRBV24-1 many TGTGCCACCAGTGATCAACTAGCGAAAGATTACAATGAGCAGTTCTTC CATSDQLAKDYNEQFF
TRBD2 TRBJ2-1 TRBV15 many TGTGCCACCAGCAGGGGGGATAGCGGGGGCTACAATGAGCAGTTCTTC CATSRGDSGGYNEQFF
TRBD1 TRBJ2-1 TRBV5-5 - TGTGCCAGCAGGGGGACAGGGCGGAATGGTAATGAGCAGTTCTTC CASRGTGRNGNEQFF
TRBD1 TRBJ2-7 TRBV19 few TGTGCCAGTAGTATTCGAACAGGGGGCGACGAGCAGTACTTC CASSIRTGGDEQYF
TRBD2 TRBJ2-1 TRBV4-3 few TGCGCCAGCAGCCCTCAGCGGGGTTGGGATGAGCAGTTCTTC CASSPQRGWDEQFF
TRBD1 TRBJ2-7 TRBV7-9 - TGTGCCAGCAGCTTAGGCGGGACAGGGGGCGTCGAGCAGTACTTC CASSLGGTGGVEQYF
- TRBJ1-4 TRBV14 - TGTGCCAGCTCACGGGCCCTTAATGAAAAACTGTTTTTT CASSRALNEKLFF
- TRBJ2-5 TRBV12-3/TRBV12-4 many TGTGCCAGCAGTTTACGTGGGGAGTCCCAGTACTTC CASSLRGESQYF
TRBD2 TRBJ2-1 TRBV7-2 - TGTGCCAGCAGCTTGTCTCCGGGGGGGTATAATGAGCAGTTCTTC CASSLSPGGYNEQFF
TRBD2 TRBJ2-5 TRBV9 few TGTGCCAGCAGCGAAGCGGGGGGCGTAGAGACCCAGTACTTC CASSEAGGVETQYF
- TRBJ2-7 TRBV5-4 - TGTGCCAGCAGCTTTAAAGGAGACGAGCAGTACTTC CASSFKGDEQYF
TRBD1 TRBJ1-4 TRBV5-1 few TGCGCCAGCAGCACTCTAGGGGGCCTCAATGAAAAACTGTTTTTT CASSTLGGLNEKLFF
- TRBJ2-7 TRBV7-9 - TGTGCCAGCAGCTTGTCCGGGATCAAAACCTACGAGCAGTACTTC CASSLSGIKTYEQYF
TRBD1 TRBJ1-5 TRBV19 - TGTGCCAGTAAGGGGGTAGGGACAGACACTTCTTTAATGAGCAATCAGCCCCAGCATTTT CASKGVGTDTSLMSNQPQHF
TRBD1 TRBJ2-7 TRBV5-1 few TGCGCCAGCAGCTGGACAGGATTCTACGAGCAGTACTTC CASSWTGFYEQYF
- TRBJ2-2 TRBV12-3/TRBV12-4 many TGTGCCAGCAGTCCTCAGTCCGCTGGGGAGCTGTTTTTT CASSPQSAGELFF
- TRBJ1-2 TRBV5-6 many TGTGCCAGCAGCTTGGTGGGGGTCGGCTACACCTTC CASSLVGVGYTF
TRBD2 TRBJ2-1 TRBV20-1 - TGCAGTGCCCCGCCAGGGGGACTAGCGGGAGGGTTTGAGCAGTTCTTC CSAPPGGLAGGFEQFF
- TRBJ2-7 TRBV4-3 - TGCGCCAGCAGCCAAGAGGCGTTACAGGGGAGGGAGCAGTACTTC CASSQEALQGREQYF
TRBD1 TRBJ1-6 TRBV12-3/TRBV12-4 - TGTGCCAGCAGTTCCCAGACAGGGATAGGAGGTCCCCTCCACTTT CASSSQTGIGGPLHF
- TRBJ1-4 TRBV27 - TGTGCCAGCAGTTCCCTCCGGGGGTTTAATGAAAAACTGTTTTTT CASSSLRGFNEKLFF
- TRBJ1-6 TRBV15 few TGTGCCACGAACGAGGTGGGGGATTCACCCCTCCACTTT CATNEVGDSPLHF